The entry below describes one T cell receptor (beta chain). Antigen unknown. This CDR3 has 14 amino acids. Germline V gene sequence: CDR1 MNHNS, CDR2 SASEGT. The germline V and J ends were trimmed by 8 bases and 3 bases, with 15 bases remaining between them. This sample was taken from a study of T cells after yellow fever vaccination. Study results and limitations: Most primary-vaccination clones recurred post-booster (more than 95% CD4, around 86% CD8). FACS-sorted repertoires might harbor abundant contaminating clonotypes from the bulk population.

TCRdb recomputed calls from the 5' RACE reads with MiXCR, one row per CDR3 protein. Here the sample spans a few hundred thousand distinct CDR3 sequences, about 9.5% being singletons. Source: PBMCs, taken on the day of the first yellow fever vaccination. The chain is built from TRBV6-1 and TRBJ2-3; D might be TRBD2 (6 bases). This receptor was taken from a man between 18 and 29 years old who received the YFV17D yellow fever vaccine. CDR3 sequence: CASRGIWGTDTQYF. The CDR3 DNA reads TGTGCCAGCCGGGGGATATGGGGGACAGATACGCAGTATTTT.